What follows are 16 T cell receptor beta chains derived from one specimen sequenced in a study of CD8+ T cells in alopecia areata. The sample's treatment: oral pan-JAK inhibitor, 5-10 mg twice daily. RNA extraction and reverse transcription yielded cDNA as sequencing template. TCRdb keeps only in-frame clones here, not all; method: immunoSEQ multiplex PCR. The sample shows around 100,000 clones, more than 75% of them seen only once. Specimen: CD8+ T cells sorted from blood, collected between weeks 30 and 35, from a patient treated with tofacitinib. The receptors here all came from a human donor with alopecia areata.

V gene TRBV19 combines with J gene TRBJ1-1; TRBD1 is a possible D gene (5 bases). Between the trimmed V and J ends, which lost 2 bases and 2 bases, there was a span of 12 bases. CDR3 length: 15 residues. CDR1 is LNHDA and CDR2 is SQIVND in the germline V gene (reference sequence). The CDR3, as DNA: TGTGCCAGTAGTATAATCCTGGGGGTTAACACTGAAGCTTTCTTT. Protein: CASSIILGVNTEAFF.

The chain uses TRBV29-1 and TRBJ1-1; no definite D call. The CDR3 totals 12 residues. Germline V gene sequence: CDR1 SQVTM, CDR2 ANQGSEA. Trimming stripped 1 base from V and 3 bases from J, with 6 bases between. CDR3 in DNA: TGCAGCGTTGAAGGTTTGGACACTGAAGCTTTCTTT. It encodes CSVEGLDTEAFF.

This chain links TRBV6-1 with TRBJ2-7; D is perhaps TRBD1 (6 bases). CDR3 length: 16 residues. The germline gives CDR1 MNHNS, CDR2 SASEGT. V was shortened by 3 bases and J by 3 bases, with 18 bases between the two germline ends. This CDR3 reads CASSDPLRGSFYEQYF. The CDR3 nucleotides are TGTGCCAGCAGTGATCCCCTCAGGGGTTCCTTCTACGAGCAGTACTTC.

Only one count was recorded for this clone. This chain links TRBV9 with TRBJ1-1; maybe TRBD1 (6 bases). Trimming shortened V by 5 bases and J by 2 bases, and 13 bases separated the two germline ends. This CDR3 has 14 amino acids. Germline V gives CDR1 SGDLS, CDR2 YYNGEE. In DNA form, the CDR3 reads TGTGCCAGCAGGGGAGGGACAACTAACACTGAAGCTTTCTTT. This sequence encodes CASRGGTTNTEAFF.

Here the CDR3 DNA reads TGTGCCAGCAGCCAAGGGGTCGACTATCCACTGTACGAGCAGTACTTC. Residues: CASSQGVDYPLYEQYF. The chain has TRBV4-2 and TRBJ2-7, with a tentative D call TRBD2 (5 bases). Germline V gives CDR1 LGHNA, CDR2 YNFKEQ. CDR3 length: 16 residues. Trimming pared 1 base from V and 4 bases from J, leaving 17 bases between.

V gene TRBV7-9 combines with J gene TRBJ2-1; no firm D call. Per germline, CDR1 SEHNR and CDR2 FQNEAQ (reference sequence). CDR3 size: 14 residues. V gave up 2 bases and J gave up 6 bases, with 11 bases separating them. The CDR3 region has the DNA TGTGCCAGCAGCTTATATTCGCTTCCCAATGAGCAGTTCTTC. This translates into CASSLYSLPNEQFF.

The chain carries TRBV6-5 and TRBJ1-2, with D possibly being TRBD1 (6 bases). V was shortened by 2 bases and J by 1 base, with 11 bases between the two germline ends. This CDR3 is 15 amino acids long. CDR1 and CDR2 (germline): MNHEY, SVGAGI. CDR3 amino acids: CASSYHRVGNYGYTF. DNA for the CDR3: TGTGCCAGCAGTTACCACAGGGTTGGTAACTATGGCTACACCTTC.

This chain uses TRBV5-1 with TRBJ2-5, with a possible D match to TRBD1 (6 bases). Per the germline V gene, CDR1 is SGHRS and CDR2 is YFSETQ. The V end was cut by 2 bases, the J end by 1 base, with 9 bases between. This CDR3 comprises 14 residues. This CDR3 reads CASSFWDTQETQYF. The DNA of the CDR3 is TGCGCCAGCAGCTTTTGGGACACCCAAGAGACCCAGTACTTC.

A few counts support this clone. This chain connects TRBV7-2 to TRBJ2-1, with 8 bases aligning to TRBD2. CDR1 and CDR2 from the germline V gene are SGHTA and FQGNSA. V lost 1 base, J lost 0 bases, and 5 bases stayed unmatched. The CDR3 has 17 residues. The CDR3 nucleotides are TGTGCCAGCAGCTTAGACGGACTAGCCGACTCCTACAATGAGCAGTTCTTC. It encodes CASSLDGLADSYNEQFF.

The chain carries TRBV21-1 and TRBJ2-5; no check of the table's D call, TRBD2, against the DNA was made. TRBV21-1 represents a pseudogene. This CDR3 spans 16 amino acids. In DNA form, the CDR3 reads TGTGCCAGCAGCAAATCGACCCGGGGGGCTCTGGAGACCCAGTACTTC. Encoded protein: CASSKSTRGALETQYF.

The chain couples TRBV7-9 to TRBJ2-7; no definite D call. Germline V CDR1 and CDR2: SEHNR, FQNEAQ (reference sequence). The CDR3 runs 16 residues. V gave up 6 bases and J gave up 2 bases, with 20 bases separating them. CDR3 protein: CASSSERWWIPYEQYF. CDR3 bases: TGTGCCAGCAGTTCCGAGAGGTGGTGGATCCCCTACGAGCAGTACTTC.

This rearrangement joins TRBV6-5 to TRBJ2-7; D remains ambiguous. The CDR3 runs 13 residues. Trimming removed 0 bases at V and 3 bases at J, with 6 bases between. Germline V lookup: CDR1 MNHEY, CDR2 SVGAGI. Here the CDR3 DNA reads TGTGCCAGCAGTTACTCTGACAACTACGAGCAGTACTTC. Encoded protein: CASSYSDNYEQYF.

The V call is TRBV27, the J call TRBJ1-1; D may be TRBD1 (5 bases). The CDR3 totals 11 residues. The V end was cut by 10 bases, the J end by 7 bases, with 13 bases between. Germline assignment: CDR1 MNHEY and CDR2 SMNVEV (reference sequence). The CDR3 sequence: CATQRGLEAFF. The CDR3, as DNA: TGTGCCACCCAGCGGGGACTTGAAGCTTTCTTT.

The V gene is TRBV6-6, the J gene TRBJ1-2; D remains unclear. V was clipped by 5 bases and J by 2 bases, with 12 bases between them. Germline CDR1 reads MNHNY; CDR2 reads SVGAGI (reference sequence). CDR3 length equals 14 residues. The CDR3 here is CASSRSETNYGYTF. CDR3 in DNA: TGTGCCAGCAGTCGATCGGAGACAAACTATGGCTACACCTTC.

The V gene is TRBV7-9, the J gene TRBJ2-7; tentatively, D is TRBD2 (5 bases). Trimming removed 1 base at V and 9 bases at J, with 10 bases between. CDR3 length: 12 amino acids. The germline V gene encodes CDR1 SEHNR and CDR2 FQNEAQ (reference sequence). DNA of the CDR3: TGTGCCAGCAGCTTAGAAGAGGGCCGGCAGTACTTC. Amino acids: CASSLEEGRQYF.

The genes are TRBV10-1 and TRBJ2-1; 8 bases are shared with TRBD1. The CDR3 runs 14 residues. After removal of 4 bases from V and 5 bases from J, the junction contained 4 bases not matched to a gene. Looked up from germline, CDR1 is WNHNN and CDR2 is SYGVQD (reference sequence). The DNA for the CDR3 is TGCGCCAGCAGTGGAATGACAGGGGACAATGAGCAGTTCTTC. The encoded protein is CASSGMTGDNEQFF.